This entry lists 21 T cell receptor beta chains sequenced from one sample in a study of cytomegalovirus exposure and HLA in healthy donors. PCR was performed using 60 Vbeta and 13 Jbeta primers. Libraries were prepared by immunoSEQ multiplex PCR; TCRdb keeps only in-frame clonotypes and omits some of them. The sample holds over 100,000 clones. The source material was PBMCs. Receptor source: a man aged 25-45 years in good health and CMV-seronegative.

Concerning this clone: A read error may account for a junction end that differs from germline. V is TRBV5-1 and J is TRBJ2-5; weak D call: TRBD1 (6 bases). The CDR3 runs 14 residues. Germline loops: CDR1 SGHRS, CDR2 YFSETQ. The CDR3 DNA sequence: TGCGCCAGCAGCCCGACTGGGGGCCAAGGGACCCAGTACTTC. Protein sequence: CASSPTGGQGTQYF.

The CDR3 DNA reads as TGCGCCAGCAGCTTGGGGGGACAGTACTACACCTTC. Translated: CASSLGGQYYTF. The rearrangement uses TRBV5-1 and TRBJ1-2; TRBD1 matches 7 bases. CDR1 SGHRS and CDR2 YFSETQ come from the germline V gene. V trimming: 0 bases; J trimming: 10 bases; junction bases outside the gene matches: 3. This CDR3 contains 12 residues.

The chain uses TRBV5-1 and TRBJ2-5; TRBD2 matches 12 bases. The germline V gene encodes CDR1 SGHRS and CDR2 YFSETQ. The CDR3 contains 15 residues. Trimming removed 0 bases from V and 5 bases from J; junction bases left unmatched: 2. This chain's CDR3 is CASSLGTSGAETQYF. In DNA, the CDR3 is TGCGCCAGCAGCTTGGGGACTAGCGGGGCGGAGACCCAGTACTTC.

The genes are TRBV11-3 and TRBJ2-7, with TRBD1 as a possible D gene (5 bases). The CDR3 covers 15 residues. Looked up from germline, CDR1 is SGHNT and CDR2 is YENEEA. The V end lost 5 bases, the J end lost 4 bases, and 18 bases lay between the germline ends. CDR3: CASSRRSGHSYEQYF. The CDR3 DNA follows: TGTGCCAGCAGCCGCCGTAGTGGACATTCTTACGAGCAGTACTTC.

V usage is TRBV5-5 and J usage is TRBJ1-5; TRBD1 matches 7 bases. Germline assignment: CDR1 SGHKS and CDR2 YYEKEE (reference sequence). The CDR3 is made up of 16 amino acids. V shed 0 bases, J shed 4 bases, and the junction held 7 bases outside the gene matches. The DNA for the CDR3 is TGTGCCAGCAGCTTGGGCATGACAGGGACTAATCAGCCCCAGCATTTT. Protein: CASSLGMTGTNQPQHF.

The chain links TRBV5-1 to TRBJ1-4; 9 nucleotides agree with TRBD1. V shed 0 bases, J shed 7 bases, and the junction held 4 bases outside the gene matches. This CDR3 is built from 15 residues. Germline V lookup: CDR1 SGHRS, CDR2 YFSETQ. The CDR3, as DNA: TGCGCCAGCAGCTTGGAGGGACAGGGTGGTGAAAAACTGTTTTTT. It is translated as CASSLEGQGGEKLFF.

Of note for this clone: At one end, the junction sequence differs from germline, possibly due to a read error. CDR3 loop: CASSLVGTTGGTDTQYF. The CDR3 DNA reads TGTGCCAGCAGCTTAGTTGGGACGACAGGGGGCACCGATACGCAGTATTTT. This chain connects TRBV7-2 to TRBJ2-3; 10 nucleotides agree with TRBD1. CDR3 length: 17 amino acids. Germline V gene data show CDR1 as SGHTA and CDR2 as FQGNSA. Full variable domain (missing parts from reference TRBV7-2 and TRBJ2-3): GAGVSQSPSNKVTEKGKDVELRCDPISGHTALYWYRQSLGQGLEFLIYFQGNSAPDKSGLPSDRFSAERTGGSVSTLTIQRTQQEDSAVYLCASSLVGTTGGTDTQYFGPGTRLTVL.

V gene TRBV7-9 combines with J gene TRBJ1-1; TRBD1 matches at 7 bases. The germline CDR1 and CDR2 sequences are SEHNR and FQNEAQ (reference sequence). V was pared by 5 bases and J by 1 base, with 10 bases of the junction left unmatched. The CDR3 runs 16 residues. The CDR3 spells CASSRTRDRRNTEAFF. The DNA of the CDR3 is TGTGCCAGCAGCAGAACCCGGGACAGAAGGAACACTGAAGCTTTCTTT. The entire variable domain, with the rest obtained from reference TRBV7-9 and TRBJ1-1, is as follows: DTGVSQNPRHKITKRGQNVTFRCDPISEHNRLYWYRQTLGQGPEFLTYFQNEAQLEKSRLLSDRFSAERPKGSFSTLEIQRTEQGDSAMYLCASSRTRDRRNTEAFFGQGTRLTVV.

The chain links TRBV27 to TRBJ2-3, with 10 bases that match TRBD1. CDR3 length: 13 residues. Losses at the gene ends were 11 bases for V and 4 bases for J; bases not matched to a gene: 6. CDR1 is MNHEY and CDR2 is SMNVEV in the germline V gene (reference sequence). CDR3 region: CAGRDRGPDTQYF. Written as DNA, the CDR3 is TGTGCCGGCCGGGACAGGGGACCAGATACGCAGTATTTT.

The chain employs TRBV2 and TRBJ1-1; D gene ambiguous. V lost 0 bases, J lost 4 bases, and 12 bases lay in between. CDR3 length equals 15 residues. Looked up from germline, CDR1 is SNHLY and CDR2 is FYNNEI. DNA for the CDR3: TGTGCCAGCAGTGAAGCACCCTTGGGAGGCACTGAAGCTTTCTTT. Protein sequence: CASSEAPLGGTEAFF.

The chain links TRBV6-5 to TRBJ2-5; TRBD2 aligns across 8 bases. CDR1 and CDR2 (germline): MNHEY, SVGAGI. Trimming took 0 bases from V and 14 from J; bases not matched to a gene: 11. The CDR3 is made up of 14 amino acids. The CDR3 region has the DNA TGTGCCAGCAGTTACTCATTCGGGGGGGCGGTGCAATACTTC. Its translation is CASSYSFGGAVQYF.

The chain combines TRBV7-9 with TRBJ1-2, with TRBD1 matching 9 bases. The junction had 12 bases not matched to a gene; V was cut back by 5 bases and J by 5 bases. This CDR3 contains 16 residues. The germline V gene encodes CDR1 SEHNR and CDR2 FQNEAQ (reference sequence). In DNA form, the CDR3 reads TGTGCCAGCAGCATAACCGGGACAGGGCAGCGATATGGCTACACCTTC. This sequence encodes CASSITGTGQRYGYTF.

The chain recombines TRBV5-4 with TRBJ2-5, with D possibly TRBD1 on 5 matching bases. Trimming took 0 bases from V and 3 from J, leaving 9 bases between them. Germline V gene lookup returns CDR1 SGHNT and CDR2 YYREEE (reference sequence). The CDR3 loop spans 14 amino acids. CDR3 region: CASSLEGVEETQYF. The CDR3 coding sequence is TGTGCCAGCAGCTTGGAAGGGGTAGAAGAGACCCAGTACTTC.

The J gene is TRBJ1-1, the V gene TRBV30; D call uncertain. Per germline, CDR1 GTSNPN and CDR2 SVGIG (reference sequence). Trimming took off 3 bases at V and 1 base at J, with 12 bases between the two ends. The CDR3 is 14 residues long. The CDR3 spells CAWRLRNGNTEAFF. CDR3 nucleotide sequence: TGTGCCTGGAGGCTCAGGAACGGGAACACTGAAGCTTTCTTT.

J is TRBJ1-2 and V is TRBV9; a possible D gene is TRBD1 (5 bases). Germline V gene lookup returns CDR1 SGDLS and CDR2 YYNGEE. The V end was cut by 0 bases, the J end by 0 bases, with 9 bases between. The CDR3 is 15 amino acids. The CDR3 DNA is TGTGCCAGCAGCGTAGAAGCAGGGACTAACTATGGCTACACCTTC. This translates into CASSVEAGTNYGYTF.

The rearrangement links TRBV6-5 to TRBJ2-5; 7 nucleotides agree with TRBD2. Trimming at V came to 4 bases and at J to 5 bases, leaving 7 bases not matched to a gene. CDR1 MNHEY and CDR2 SVGAGI come from the germline V gene. The CDR3 contains 14 residues. In nucleotides, the CDR3 is TGTGCCAGCAGTTGGGCGGGGAGGGCGGAGACCCAGTACTTC. This encodes CASSWAGRAETQYF.

The chain is built from TRBV6-4 and TRBJ2-3, with D unresolved. V was clipped by 2 bases and J by 2 bases, with 5 bases between them. Germline CDR1 MRHNA, CDR2 SNTAGT. This CDR3 has 13 residues. CDR3 sequence (DNA): TGTGCCAGCAGTGACGACTTCACAGATACGCAGTATTTT. This sequence encodes CASSDDFTDTQYF.

This chain uses TRBV2 with TRBJ2-7; 10 bases align to TRBD1. With 5 bases clipped from V and 6 bases from J, the junction kept 7 bases outside the gene matches. The CDR3 is 14 residues long. From germline, CDR1 is SNHLY and CDR2 FYNNEI. The CDR3 sequence is CASSYRDRGGEQYF. The DNA for the CDR3 is TGTGCCAGCAGTTACCGGGACAGGGGAGGCGAGCAGTACTTC.

In DNA form, the CDR3 reads TGCGCCAGCAGGGTAAATAGTCTAGCCAAAAACATTCAGTACTTC. This sequence encodes CASRVNSLAKNIQYF. This chain links TRBV5-1 with TRBJ2-4; D is ambiguous. Per germline, CDR1 SGHRS and CDR2 YFSETQ. The V end was cut by 5 bases, the J end by 0 bases, with 12 bases between. CDR3 length: 15 residues.

The chain is built from TRBV5-1 and TRBJ1-2, with a weak D call TRBD1 (6 bases). V was trimmed by 0 bases and J by 4 bases, leaving 22 bases between them. The CDR3 sequence is 18 residues long. Germline lookup yields CDR1 SGHRS and CDR2 YFSETQ. CDR3 sequence: CASSLAQGTAGWIYGYTF. The CDR3 coding sequence is TGCGCCAGCAGCTTGGCCCAGGGGACGGCAGGATGGATCTATGGCTACACCTTC.

This chain links TRBV7-9 with TRBJ1-2, with D possibly matching TRBD1 (5 bases). V lost 0 bases, J lost 11 bases, and 13 bases lay in between. From germline, CDR1 is SEHNR and CDR2 FQNEAQ (reference sequence). The length of the CDR3 is 13 residues. The CDR3 reads CASSLAGHAFYTF. The CDR3 DNA is TGTGCCAGCAGCTTAGCGGGGCATGCCTTTTACACCTTC.